This TCR beta chain was sequenced for a study of blood T cell repertoires in COVID-19 (TCRdb year 2020). About the full investigation: Collaborator samples came from the United States, Italy and Spain and covered acute and convalescent phases of COVID-19. The material from the prospective study consisted of cDNA or gDNA derived from T cells, B-cell-depleted T cells, or PBMCs. The dataset comprised deeply sampled blood TCRbeta repertoires from subjects exposed to, actively infected with, or recovered from COVID-19. The repertoires were released in a freely available public database intended as a resource for research on the immune response to SARS-CoV-2. Samples were obtained from the ongoing ImmuneRACE study (first 160 participants) and from about 1,300 subjects provided by 6 global collaborators. Sample metadata almost always included a de-identified subject ID, COVID-19 status, age in years and sex. Where available, HLA class I and class II types were obtained from metadata supplied by the sample provider rather than from assay-based typing. The paper as a whole reports these results and caveats: Clinical and demographic metadata were provided uncurated, with the amount varying by source and participant.

Each collaborating institution followed its own protocols to collect whole blood in K2EDTA tubes. For TCRbeta analysis, collaborators shipped samples in one of three forms: frozen whole blood, isolated PBMCs, or DNA extracted from either of those sample types. TCRbeta CDR3 regions were amplified from genomic DNA using the immunoSEQ Assay, a bias-controlled multiplex PCR. The study's processing was this. The number of nucleated cells in each sample was estimated from the amplification of reference gene primers within the assay. To quantify the absolute abundance of each unique TCRbeta CDR3 rearrangement, sequence reads were collapsed and filtered. For each sample, productive Simpson clonality was calculated by taking the square root of Simpson's diversity index across productive rearrangements. Entries here come from immuneACCESS through TCRdb and include only in-frame sequences with V and J called. Some clones fail to appear in such tables; in the studies checked, an unresolved V gene covers under half of the shortfall, and the cause of the remainder is unknown. Clonal size and the V and J genes are those of that table, whereas D and trimming came from the DNA. A total of about 250,000 clones appear in this sample, roughly 89% of them only once. Together, the top ten hold 3% of the sample.

With respect to this clone: This clone's antigen is unknown. Base qualities are not at hand, and no much larger clone is one base apart.

Sequencing was done on a sample of peripheral blood. This TCR was sampled from a woman younger than 45 with active or convalescent COVID-19.

Here is the DNA: TGTGCCAGTAGTATAGCAGGACAGGGGGCGAGCTCTGGAAACACCATATATTTT. Translated, it gives CASSIAGQGASSGNTIYF. The chain is encoded by TRBV19 joined to TRBJ1-3; 11 bases in between match TRBD1. Spanning cysteine to phenylalanine, the CDR3 consists of 18 amino acids. The read is trimmed to its CDR3 DNA, 54 bases read in frame from base 1. The germline V gene (reference sequence) yields LNHDA for CDR1 and SQIVND for CDR2. V ends up 1 base short and J 0 bases short, with an unmatched junction base count of 5. Here the CDR3 is joined to the reference TRBV19 and TRBJ1-3 genes, and the full variable domain is: DGGITQSPKYLFRKEGQNVTLSCEQNLNHDAMYWYRQDPGQGLRLIYYSQIVNDFQKGDIAEGYSVSREKKESFPLTVTSAQKNPTAFYLCASSIAGQGASSGNTIYFGEGSWLTVV.